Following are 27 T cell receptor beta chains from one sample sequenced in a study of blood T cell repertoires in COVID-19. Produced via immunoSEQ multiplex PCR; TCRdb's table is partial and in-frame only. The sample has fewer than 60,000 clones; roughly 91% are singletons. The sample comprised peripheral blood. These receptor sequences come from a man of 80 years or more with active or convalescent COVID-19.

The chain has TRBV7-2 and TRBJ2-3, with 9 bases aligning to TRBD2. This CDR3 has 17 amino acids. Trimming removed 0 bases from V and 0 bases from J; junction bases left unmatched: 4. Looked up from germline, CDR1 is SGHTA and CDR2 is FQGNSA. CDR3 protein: CASSLAASGASTDTQYF. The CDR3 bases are TGTGCCAGCAGCTTAGCGGCTAGCGGGGCTAGCACAGATACGCAGTATTTT.

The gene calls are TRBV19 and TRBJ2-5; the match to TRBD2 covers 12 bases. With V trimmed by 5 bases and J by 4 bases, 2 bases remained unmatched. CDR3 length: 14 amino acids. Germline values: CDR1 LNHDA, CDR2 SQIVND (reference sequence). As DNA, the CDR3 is TGTGCCAGTAGTGCGGGACTAGCGGGAGAGACCCAGTACTTC. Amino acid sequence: CASSAGLAGETQYF.

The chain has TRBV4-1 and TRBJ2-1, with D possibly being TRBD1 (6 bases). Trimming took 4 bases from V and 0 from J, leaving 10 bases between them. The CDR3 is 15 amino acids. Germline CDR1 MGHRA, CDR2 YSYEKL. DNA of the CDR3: TGCGCCAGCAGCCCAGGGGTTAGCTCCTACAATGAGCAGTTCTTC. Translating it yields CASSPGVSSYNEQFF.

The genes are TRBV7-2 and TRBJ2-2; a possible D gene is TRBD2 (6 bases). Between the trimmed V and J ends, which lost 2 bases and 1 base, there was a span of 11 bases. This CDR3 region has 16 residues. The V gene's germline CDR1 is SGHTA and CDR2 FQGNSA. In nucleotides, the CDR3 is TGTGCCAGCAGCTTAATGCAGGGAGGGAACACCGGGGAGCTGTTTTTT. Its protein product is CASSLMQGGNTGELFF. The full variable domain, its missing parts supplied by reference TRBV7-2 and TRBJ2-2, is GAGVSQSPSNKVTEKGKDVELRCDPISGHTALYWYRQSLGQGLEFLIYFQGNSAPDKSGLPSDRFSAERTGGSVSTLTIQRTQQEDSAVYLCASSLMQGGNTGELFFGEGSRLTVL.

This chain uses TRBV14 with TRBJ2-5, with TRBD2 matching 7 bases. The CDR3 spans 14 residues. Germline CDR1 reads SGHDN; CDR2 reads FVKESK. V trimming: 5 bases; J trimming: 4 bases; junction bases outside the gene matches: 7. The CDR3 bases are TGTGCCAGCAGCGTTAGGCGCGGGGGAGAGACCCAGTACTTC. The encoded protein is CASSVRRGGETQYF.

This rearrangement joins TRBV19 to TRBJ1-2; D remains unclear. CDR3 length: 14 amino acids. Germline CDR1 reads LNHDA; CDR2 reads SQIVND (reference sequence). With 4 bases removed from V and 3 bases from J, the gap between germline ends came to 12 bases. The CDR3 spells CASSSRIGDYGYTF. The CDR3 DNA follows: TGTGCCAGTAGTAGCCGGATCGGGGACTATGGCTACACCTTC.

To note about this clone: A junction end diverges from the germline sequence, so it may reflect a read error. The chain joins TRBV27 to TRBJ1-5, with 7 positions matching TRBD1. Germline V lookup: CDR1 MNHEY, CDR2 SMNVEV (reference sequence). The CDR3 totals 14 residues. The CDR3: CASSLTGFNQPQHF. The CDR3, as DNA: TGTGCCAGCAGTTTGACAGGGTTTAATCAGCCTCAGCATTTT.

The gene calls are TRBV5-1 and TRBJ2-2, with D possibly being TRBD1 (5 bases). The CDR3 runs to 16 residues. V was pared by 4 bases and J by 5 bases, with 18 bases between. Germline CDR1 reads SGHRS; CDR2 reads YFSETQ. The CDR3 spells CASSPDPGFLTGELFF. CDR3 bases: TGCGCCAGCAGCCCAGATCCAGGGTTTTTGACCGGGGAGCTGTTTTTT.

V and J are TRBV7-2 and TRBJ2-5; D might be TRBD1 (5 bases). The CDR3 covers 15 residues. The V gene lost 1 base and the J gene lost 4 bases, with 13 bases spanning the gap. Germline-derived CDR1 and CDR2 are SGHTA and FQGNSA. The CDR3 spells CASSLGWQGGETQYF. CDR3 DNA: TGTGCCAGCAGCTTAGGGTGGCAGGGCGGAGAGACCCAGTACTTC.

The CDR3 region is CASSLFGHGPNEKLFF. As DNA, the CDR3 is TGTGCCAGCAGTTTGTTTGGACACGGGCCTAATGAAAAACTGTTTTTT. The chain couples TRBV27 to TRBJ1-4, with D maybe TRBD1 (5 bases). Germline V gene data show CDR1 as MNHEY and CDR2 as SMNVEV (reference sequence). CDR3 length: 16 residues. With 3 bases removed from V and 3 bases from J, the gap between germline ends came to 14 bases. Based on the CDR3 plus reference TRBV27 and TRBJ1-4, the full variable domain is EAQVTQNPRYLITVTGKKLTVTCSQNMNHEYMSWYRQDPGLGLRQIYYSMNVEVTDKGDVPEGYKVSRKEKRNFPLILESPSPNQTSLYFCASSLFGHGPNEKLFFGSGTQLSVL.

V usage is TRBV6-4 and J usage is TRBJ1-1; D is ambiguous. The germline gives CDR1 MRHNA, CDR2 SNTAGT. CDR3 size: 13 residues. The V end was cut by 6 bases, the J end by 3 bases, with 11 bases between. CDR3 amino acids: CASRRVPDTEAFF. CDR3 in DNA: TGTGCCAGCAGACGAGTACCGGACACTGAAGCTTTCTTT.

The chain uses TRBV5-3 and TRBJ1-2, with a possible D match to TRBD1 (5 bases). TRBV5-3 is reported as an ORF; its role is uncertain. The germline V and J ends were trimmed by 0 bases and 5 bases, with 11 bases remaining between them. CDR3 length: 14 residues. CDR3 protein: CARSLEAGNYGYTF. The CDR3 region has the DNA TGTGCCAGAAGCTTGGAGGCAGGGAATTATGGCTACACCTTC.

The CDR3 is CASSLSGDTQYF. The DNA of the CDR3 is TGTGCCAGCAGCCTCTCGGGGGATACGCAGTATTTT. The rearrangement uses TRBV9 and TRBJ2-3, with D perhaps TRBD2 (5 bases). The germline gives CDR1 SGDLS, CDR2 YYNGEE. V shed 4 bases and J shed 6 bases, with 9 bases lying between them. The CDR3 totals 12 residues. The complete variable domain, with remaining parts taken from reference TRBV9 and TRBJ2-3, reads DSGVTQTPKHLITATGQRVTLRCSPRSGDLSVYWYQQSLDQGLQFLIQYYNGEERAKGNILERFSAQQFPDLHSELNLSSLELGDSALYFCASSLSGDTQYFGPGTRLTVL.

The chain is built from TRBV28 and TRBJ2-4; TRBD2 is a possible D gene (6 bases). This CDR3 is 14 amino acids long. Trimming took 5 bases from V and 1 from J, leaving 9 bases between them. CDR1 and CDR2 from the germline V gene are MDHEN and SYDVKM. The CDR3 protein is CASSNAGAKNIQYF. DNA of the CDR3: TGTGCCAGCAGTAATGCGGGGGCCAAAAACATTCAGTACTTC.

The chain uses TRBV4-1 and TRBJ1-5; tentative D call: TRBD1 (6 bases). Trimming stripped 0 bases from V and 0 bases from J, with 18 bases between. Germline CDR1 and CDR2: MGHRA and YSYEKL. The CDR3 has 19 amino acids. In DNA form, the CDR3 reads TGCGCCAGCAGCCAAGAATCTGTTGCAGGACAGTATAGCAATCAGCCCCAGCATTTT. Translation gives CASSQESVAGQYSNQPQHF.

CDR3 protein: CASSIGYSGAGELFF. The CDR3, as DNA: TGTGCCAGTAGTATAGGGTACAGCGGGGCCGGGGAGCTGTTTTTT. The genes are TRBV19 and TRBJ2-2; TRBD2 matches at 7 bases. CDR1 and CDR2 from the germline V gene are LNHDA and SQIVND (reference sequence). Trimming removed 1 base from V and 6 bases from J; junction bases left unmatched: 5. The CDR3 has 15 residues. The variable domain in full, completed from reference TRBV19 and TRBJ2-2, reads DGGITQSPKYLFRKEGQNVTLSCEQNLNHDAMYWYRQDPGQGLRLIYYSQIVNDFQKGDIAEGYSVSREKKESFPLTVTSAQKNPTAFYLCASSIGYSGAGELFFGEGSRLTVL.

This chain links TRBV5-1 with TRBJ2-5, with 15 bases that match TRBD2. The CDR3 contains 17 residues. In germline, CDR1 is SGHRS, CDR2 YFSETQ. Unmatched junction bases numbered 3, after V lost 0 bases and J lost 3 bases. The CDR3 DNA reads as TGCGCCAGCAGCTTGGGGACTAGCGGGAGGGCGGAAGAGACCCAGTACTTC. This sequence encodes CASSLGTSGRAEETQYF.

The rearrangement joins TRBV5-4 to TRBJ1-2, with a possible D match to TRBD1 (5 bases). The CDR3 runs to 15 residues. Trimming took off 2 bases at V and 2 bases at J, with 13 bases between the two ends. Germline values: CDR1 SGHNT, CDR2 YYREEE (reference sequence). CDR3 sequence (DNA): TGTGCCAGCAGCTTTCAGGGCCGAATGAACTATGGCTACACCTTC. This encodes CASSFQGRMNYGYTF. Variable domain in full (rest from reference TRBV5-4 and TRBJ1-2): ETGVTQSPTHLIKTRGQQVTLRCSSQSGHNTVSWYQQALGQGPQFIFQYYREEENGRGNFPPRFSGLQFPNYSSELNVNALELDDSALYLCASSFQGRMNYGYTFGSGTRLTVV.

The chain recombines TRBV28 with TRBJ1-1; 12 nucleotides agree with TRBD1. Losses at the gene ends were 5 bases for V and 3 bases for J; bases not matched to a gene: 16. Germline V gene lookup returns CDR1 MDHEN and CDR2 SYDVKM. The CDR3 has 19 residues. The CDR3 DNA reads TGTGCCAGCAGTCCGCCTCCGGTCGGGACAGGGGGCTCGTACACTGAAGCTTTCTTT. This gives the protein CASSPPPVGTGGSYTEAFF.

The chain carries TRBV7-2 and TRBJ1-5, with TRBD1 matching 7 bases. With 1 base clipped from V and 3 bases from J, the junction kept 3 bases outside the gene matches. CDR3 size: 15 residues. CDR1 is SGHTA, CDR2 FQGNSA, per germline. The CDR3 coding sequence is TGTGCCAGCAGCTTAGTGACAGGGTCCAATCAGCCCCAGCATTTT. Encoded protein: CASSLVTGSNQPQHF.

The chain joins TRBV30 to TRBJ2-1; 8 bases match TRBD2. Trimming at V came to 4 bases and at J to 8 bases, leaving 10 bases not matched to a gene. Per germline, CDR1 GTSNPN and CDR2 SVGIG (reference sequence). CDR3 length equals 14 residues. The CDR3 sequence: CAWTLSGSSDEQFF. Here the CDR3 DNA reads TGTGCCTGGACCCTGAGCGGGAGTTCGGATGAGCAGTTCTTC.

CDR3 loop: CASSFDVEGTDTQYF. CDR3 in DNA: TGTGCCAGCAGCTTTGACGTAGAGGGCACAGATACGCAGTATTTT. This chain joins TRBV7-9 and TRBJ2-3, with D uncertain. V lost 3 bases and J lost 1, with 11 bases in between. Germline assignment: CDR1 SEHNR and CDR2 FQNEAQ (reference sequence). This CDR3 has 15 residues. The full variable domain, in which reference TRBV7-9 and TRBJ2-3 provide the parts outside the CDR3, is DTGVSQNPRHKITKRGQNVTFRCDPISEHNRLYWYRQTLGQGPEFLTYFQNEAQLEKSRLLSDRFSAERPKGSFSTLEIQRTEQGDSAMYLCASSFDVEGTDTQYFGPGTRLTVL.

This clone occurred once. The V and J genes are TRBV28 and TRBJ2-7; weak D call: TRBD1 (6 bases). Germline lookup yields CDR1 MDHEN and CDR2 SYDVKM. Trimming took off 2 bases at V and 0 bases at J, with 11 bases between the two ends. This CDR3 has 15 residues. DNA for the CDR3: TGTGCCAGCAGTTTAGGGACACTCCTCTCCTACGAGCAGTACTTC. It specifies CASSLGTLLSYEQYF.

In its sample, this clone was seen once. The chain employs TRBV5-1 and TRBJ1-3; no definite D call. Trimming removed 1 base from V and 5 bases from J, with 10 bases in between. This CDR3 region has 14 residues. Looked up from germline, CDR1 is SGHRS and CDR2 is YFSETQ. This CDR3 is CASSLFPQRNTIYF. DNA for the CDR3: TGCGCCAGCAGCTTGTTTCCACAGCGAAACACCATATATTTT.

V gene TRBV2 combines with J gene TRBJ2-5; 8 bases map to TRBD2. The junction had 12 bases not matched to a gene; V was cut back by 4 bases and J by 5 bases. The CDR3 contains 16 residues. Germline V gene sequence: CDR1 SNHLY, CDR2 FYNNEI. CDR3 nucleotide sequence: TGTGCCAGCAGTGTAGGCACTAGCGGAGGTCGGGAGACCCAGTACTTC. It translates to CASSVGTSGGRETQYF. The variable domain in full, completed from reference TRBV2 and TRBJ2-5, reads EPEVTQTPSHQVTQMGQEVILRCVPISNHLYFYWYRQILGQKVEFLVSFYNNEISEKSEIFDDQFSVERPDGSNFTLKIRSTKLEDSAMYFCASSVGTSGGRETQYFGPGTRLLVL.

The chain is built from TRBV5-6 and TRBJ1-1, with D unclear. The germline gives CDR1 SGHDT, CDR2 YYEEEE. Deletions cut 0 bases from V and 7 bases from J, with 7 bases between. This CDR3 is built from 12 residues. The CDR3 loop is CASSLDVYEAFF. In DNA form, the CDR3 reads TGTGCCAGCAGCTTGGATGTCTATGAAGCTTTCTTT.

The CDR3 here is CASSQGAGQGASEAFF. For the CDR3, the DNA is TGTGCCAGCAGCCAAGGGGCGGGACAGGGGGCTTCTGAAGCTTTCTTT. This sequence joins TRBV3-1 (or the pseudogene TRBV3-2) and TRBJ1-1; 12 positions agree with TRBD1. CDR1 is LGHDT and CDR2 is YNNKEL in the germline V gene (reference sequence). The CDR3 contains 16 residues. V shed 1 base, J shed 6 bases, and the junction held 6 bases outside the gene matches.